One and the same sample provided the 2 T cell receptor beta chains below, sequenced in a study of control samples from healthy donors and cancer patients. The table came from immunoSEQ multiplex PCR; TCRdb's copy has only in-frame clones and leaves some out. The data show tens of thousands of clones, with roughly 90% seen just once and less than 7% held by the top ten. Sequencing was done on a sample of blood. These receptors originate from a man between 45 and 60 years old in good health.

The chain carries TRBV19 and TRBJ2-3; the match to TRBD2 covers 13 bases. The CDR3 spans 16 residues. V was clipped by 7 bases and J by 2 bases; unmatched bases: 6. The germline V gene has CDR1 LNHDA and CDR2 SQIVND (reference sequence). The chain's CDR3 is CASIKLAGGVTDTQYF. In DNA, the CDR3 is TGTGCCAGTATCAAACTAGCGGGGGGGGTCACAGATACGCAGTATTTT.

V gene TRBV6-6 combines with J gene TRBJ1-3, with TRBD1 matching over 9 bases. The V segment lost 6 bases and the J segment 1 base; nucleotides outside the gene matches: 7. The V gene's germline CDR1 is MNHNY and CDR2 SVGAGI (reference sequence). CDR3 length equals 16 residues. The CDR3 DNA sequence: TGTGCCAGCAGGGGTACAGGGGGCTATTCTGGAAACACCATATATTTT. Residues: CASRGTGGYSGNTIYF.